This T cell receptor beta chain was recorded in a study of blood T cell repertoires in COVID-19. Overall study: Acute and convalescent COVID-19 specimens originated in the United States, Italy and Spain. Sample material is recorded as cDNA or gDNA derived from T cells, B-cell-depleted T cells, or PBMCs.

The CDR3 totals 13 residues. Deletions cut 4 bases from V and 6 bases from J, with 14 bases between. The germline gives CDR1 SGHRS, CDR2 YFSETQ. Per the original methods: How many nucleated cells were present was estimated from reference gene primer amplification. Data came from immunoSEQ multiplex PCR; TCRdb stores just in-frame clones and leaves some out. V and J calls and clone size are copied from that table; D and trimming were computed from the DNA. The sample records roughly 90,000 clones, around 87% being singletons. The chain carries TRBV5-1 and TRBJ2-7; possibly TRBD1 for D (7 bases). This clonotype originated in a man aged 35 to 55 with acute or convalescent COVID-19. Input material: peripheral blood. For the CDR3, the DNA is TGCGCCAGCAGCCCGAACAGGGGAGGCGAGCAGTACTTC. This codes for CASSPNRGGEQYF.